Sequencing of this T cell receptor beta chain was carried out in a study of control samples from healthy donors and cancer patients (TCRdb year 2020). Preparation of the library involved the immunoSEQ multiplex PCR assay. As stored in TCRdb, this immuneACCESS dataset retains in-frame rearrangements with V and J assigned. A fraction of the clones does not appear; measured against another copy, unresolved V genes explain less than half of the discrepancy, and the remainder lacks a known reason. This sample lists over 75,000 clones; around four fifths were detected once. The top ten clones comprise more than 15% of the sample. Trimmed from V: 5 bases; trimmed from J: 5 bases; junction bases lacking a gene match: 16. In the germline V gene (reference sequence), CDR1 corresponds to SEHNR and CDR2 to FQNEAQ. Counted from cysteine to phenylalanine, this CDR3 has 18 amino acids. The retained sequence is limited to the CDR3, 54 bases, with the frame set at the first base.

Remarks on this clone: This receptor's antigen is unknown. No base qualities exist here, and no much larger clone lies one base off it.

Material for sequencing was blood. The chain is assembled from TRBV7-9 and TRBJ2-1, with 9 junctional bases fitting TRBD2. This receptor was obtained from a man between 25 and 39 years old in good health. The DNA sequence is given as TGTGCCAGCAGCAACGACAGGGAACCGGGACTAGCCCACAATGAGCAGTTCTTC. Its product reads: CASSNDREPGLAHNEQFF.